The rows below give T cell receptor beta chains drawn from one sample of a study of cytomegalovirus exposure and HLA in healthy donors. Method: immunoSEQ multiplex PCR; TCRdb's copy keeps in-frame clones and lacks some. The table includes 100,000 to 150,000 clones, 80% detected once. Sequenced input: PBMCs. The receptor source for this set is a man between 25 and 39 years old in good health and CMV-seronegative. Each CDR3 is given with its conserved first and last residue. Fields, in order: V gene, D gene, J gene, CDR3 protein. The D gene is left open where the match is weak.

>TRBV7-9|TRBD1|TRBJ1-6
CASSARQGNNSPLHF
>TRBV5-4|TRBD2|TRBJ2-1
CASSRGLADYEQFF
>TRBV4-3|NA|TRBJ1-2
CASSHYGGEGGYTF
>TRBV7-9|TRBD1|TRBJ1-1
CASSPPTGMNTEAFF
>TRBV5-4|TRBD2|TRBJ2-5
CASSPRGVETQYF
>TRBV6-5|TRBD1|TRBJ1-1
CASRQGVNTEAFF
>TRBV28|NA|TRBJ2-7
CASSPGGGLTYEQYF
>TRBV29-1|TRBD1|TRBJ2-2
CSVEIGTGWTGELFF
>TRBV19|NA|TRBJ1-1
CASSIGGNTEAFF
>TRBV10-3|NA|TRBJ1-5
CATRQSNQPQHF
>TRBV5-4|TRBD2|TRBJ2-7
CASRRSGGAYEQYF
>TRBV30|NA|TRBJ1-2
CAWNRGPTGYGYTF
>TRBV10-3|NA|TRBJ1-1
CAISADRNTEAFF
>TRBV28|NA|TRBJ1-1
CASSPPPGQRKRAFF
>TRBV28|NA|TRBJ1-2
CATTLTLRYGYTF
>TRBV15|TRBD1|TRBJ1-3
CATSRVGLGTGAVGNTIYF